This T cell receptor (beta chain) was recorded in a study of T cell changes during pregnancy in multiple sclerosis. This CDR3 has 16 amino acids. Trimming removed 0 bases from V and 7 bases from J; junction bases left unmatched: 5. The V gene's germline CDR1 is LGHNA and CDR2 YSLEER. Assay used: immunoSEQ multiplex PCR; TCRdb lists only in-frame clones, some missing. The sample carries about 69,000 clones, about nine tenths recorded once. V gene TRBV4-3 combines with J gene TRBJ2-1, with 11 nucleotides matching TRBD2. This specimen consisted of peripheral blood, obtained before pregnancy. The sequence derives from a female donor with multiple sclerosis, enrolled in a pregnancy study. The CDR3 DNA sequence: TGCGCCAGCAGCCAAGATCTAGCGGGGGGTGAGAATGAGCAGTTCTTC. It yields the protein CASSQDLAGGENEQFF.